The 8 T cell receptor beta chains in this list originate from one sample, sequenced in a study of shared clonotypes between healthy human individuals. CD45RO-negative CD8 cells positively selected for CCR7 made up the naive population, which excluded terminally differentiated effector memory CD45RA+ cells. Generated by immunoSEQ multiplex PCR, the TCRdb table keeps only in-frame clones and is missing some. Of about 820,000 clones listed, about 91% are singletons. Sequences were obtained from naive CD8+ T cells sorted from blood. Source of these receptors: a man aged 25-40 years in good health.

The chain employs TRBV7-2 and TRBJ2-5; D ambiguous. The CDR3 extends over 13 amino acids. The germline V gene encodes CDR1 SGHTA and CDR2 FQGNSA. Trimming shortened V by 11 bases and J by 2 bases, and 15 bases separated the two germline ends. The CDR3 coding sequence is TGTGCCTCCGAGAAGACACTACAAGAGACCCAGTACTTC. Translating gives CASEKTLQETQYF.

This rearrangement joins TRBV5-6 to TRBJ2-7, with D hard to call. The V gene lost 0 bases and the J gene lost 6 bases, with 7 bases spanning the gap. The CDR3 totals 12 residues. CDR1 and CDR2 (germline): SGHDT, YYEEEE. The CDR3 DNA follows: TGTGCCAGCAGCTTGGTTTCTACCGAGCAGTACTTC. Its translation is CASSLVSTEQYF.

CDR3: CASSFGTGGAFYGYTF. CDR3 nucleotides: TGTGCCAGCAGCTTTGGTACAGGGGGCGCCTTCTATGGCTACACCTTC. This chain joins TRBV7-9 and TRBJ1-2, with 9 nucleotides matching TRBD1. The CDR3 length is 16 residues. With 3 bases clipped from V and 4 bases from J, the junction kept 9 bases outside the gene matches. Germline values: CDR1 SEHNR, CDR2 FQNEAQ (reference sequence). Full variable domain (outside the CDR3, taken from reference TRBV7-9 and TRBJ1-2): DTGVSQNPRHKITKRGQNVTFRCDPISEHNRLYWYRQTLGQGPEFLTYFQNEAQLEKSRLLSDRFSAERPKGSFSTLEIQRTEQGDSAMYLCASSFGTGGAFYGYTFGSGTRLTVV.

The J gene is TRBJ2-7, the V gene TRBV5-4; weak D call: TRBD2 (5 bases). Trimming took off 4 bases at V and 2 bases at J, with 10 bases between the two ends. Germline values: CDR1 SGHNT, CDR2 YYREEE (reference sequence). The CDR3 loop spans 13 amino acids. CDR3 in amino acids: CASSKEAAYEQYF. The CDR3 coding sequence is TGTGCCAGCAGCAAGGAGGCAGCCTACGAGCAGTACTTC.

The V and J genes are TRBV13 and TRBJ2-5; D may be TRBD1 (6 bases). The V and J ends lost 3 bases and 1 base respectively, with 9 bases between them. Germline V gene data show CDR1 as PRHDT and CDR2 as FYEKMQ (reference sequence). The length of the CDR3 is 14 residues. CDR3 sequence (DNA): TGTGCCAGCAGCTTCGGGACACTCCAAGAGACCCAGTACTTC. Translated: CASSFGTLQETQYF.

The genes are TRBV10-1 and TRBJ2-1; 12 bases are shared with TRBD2. CDR3 size: 17 residues. Germline CDR1 reads WNHNN; CDR2 reads SYGVQD (reference sequence). V shed 2 bases, J shed 4 bases, and the junction held 6 bases outside the gene matches. CDR3 nucleotides: TGCGCCAGCAGTGAGAGAGGACTAGCGGGAAAGTACAATGAGCAGTTCTTC. It specifies CASSERGLAGKYNEQFF.

This clone occurred a few times. The rearrangement links TRBV27 to TRBJ2-7; D gene uncertain. The CDR3 consists of 13 residues. Germline values: CDR1 MNHEY, CDR2 SMNVEV (reference sequence). Trimming stripped 3 bases from V and 1 base from J, with 7 bases between. CDR3 sequence (DNA): TGTGCCAGCAGTTTGGATGATTCCTACGAGCAGTACTTC. Translating it yields CASSLDDSYEQYF.

The rearrangement joins TRBV15 to TRBJ2-6, with D uncertain. V lost 3 bases and J 0 bases, leaving 6 bases between the germline ends. The CDR3 covers 15 residues. Germline CDR1 reads LNHNV; CDR2 reads YYDKDF (reference sequence). The CDR3 DNA follows: TGTGCCACCAGCAGCTCTGCCTCTGGGGCCAACGTCCTGACTTTC. Protein sequence: CATSSSASGANVLTF.